A single T cell receptor beta chain is shown here with its context. The sample comes from a study of T cell changes during pregnancy in multiple sclerosis. Libraries were prepared by immunoSEQ multiplex PCR; TCRdb keeps only in-frame clonotypes and omits some of them. In the table there are about 100,000 clones, almost 95% of which are singletons. V was pared by 3 bases and J by 6 bases, with 8 bases of the junction left unmatched. This CDR3 is 16 amino acids long. The specimen was peripheral blood, collected in the first trimester of pregnancy. V gene TRBV23-1 combines with J gene TRBJ2-5; 12 bases are shared with TRBD2. TRBV23-1 is treated as an ORF (open reading frame) with a function not yet certain. The source is a female donor with multiple sclerosis, enrolled in a pregnancy study. The CDR3 sequence is CASSHPLTSGSKTQYF. The CDR3 bases are TGCGCCAGCAGTCATCCCCTGACTAGCGGGAGTAAGACCCAGTACTTC.